A single sample is the source of the 2 T cell receptor beta chains below, sequenced in a study of cytomegalovirus exposure and HLA in healthy donors. The PCR had 60 Vbeta and 13 Jbeta primers. TCRdb keeps only in-frame clones here, not all; method: immunoSEQ multiplex PCR. The sample has 95,000 to 150,000 clones; about 73% are singletons. The sequenced material came from PBMCs. The receptors were gathered from a woman aged 50 to 65 in good health and CMV-seropositive.

This chain links TRBV12-5 with TRBJ2-1, with TRBD1 matching over 7 bases. Germline V lookup: CDR1 LGHNT, CDR2 FRNRAP. The CDR3 consists of 14 residues. Trimming at V came to 6 bases and at J to 2 bases, leaving 4 bases not matched to a gene. The chain's CDR3 is CASGPGTAYNEQFF. For the CDR3, the DNA is TGTGCTAGTGGGCCCGGGACAGCCTACAATGAGCAGTTCTTC.

The rearrangement joins TRBV6-5 to TRBJ2-7; 12 bases match TRBD1. The CDR3 spans 15 residues. J lost 3 bases, V lost 5 bases, and 5 bases had no gene match. Germline V gene sequence: CDR1 MNHEY, CDR2 SVGAGI. Here the CDR3 reads CASSPGTGGRYEQYF. The CDR3 DNA follows: TGTGCCAGCAGTCCCGGGACAGGGGGCCGCTACGAGCAGTACTTC.